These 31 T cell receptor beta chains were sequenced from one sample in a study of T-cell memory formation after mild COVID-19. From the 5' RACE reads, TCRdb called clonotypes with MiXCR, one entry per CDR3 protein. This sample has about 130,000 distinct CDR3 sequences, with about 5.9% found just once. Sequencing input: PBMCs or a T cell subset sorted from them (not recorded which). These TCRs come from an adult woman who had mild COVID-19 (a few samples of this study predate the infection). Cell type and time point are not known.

The CDR3 sequence: CASSLFTGGGSNEKLFF. The DNA of the CDR3 is TGTGCCAGCAGCCTCTTTACAGGGGGCGGATCTAATGAAAAACTGTTTTTT. V usage is TRBV6-5 and J usage is TRBJ1-4; 9 bases match TRBD1. The germline gives CDR1 MNHEY, CDR2 SVGAGI. CDR3 length equals 17 residues. Losses at the gene ends were 6 bases for V and 3 bases for J; bases not matched to a gene: 11.

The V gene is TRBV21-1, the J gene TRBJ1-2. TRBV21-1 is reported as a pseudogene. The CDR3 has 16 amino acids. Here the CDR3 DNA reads TGTGCCAGCACCCAGGGACGGACTACATTTGCCTATGGCTACACCTTC. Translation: CASTQGRTTFAYGYTF.

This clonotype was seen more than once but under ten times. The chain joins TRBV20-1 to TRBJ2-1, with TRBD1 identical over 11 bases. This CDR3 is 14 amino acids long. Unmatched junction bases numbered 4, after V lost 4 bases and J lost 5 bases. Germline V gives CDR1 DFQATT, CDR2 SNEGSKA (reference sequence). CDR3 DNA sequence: TGCAGTGCTACCGGGACAGGGGGTAACAATGAGCAGTTCTTC. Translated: CSATGTGGNNEQFF.

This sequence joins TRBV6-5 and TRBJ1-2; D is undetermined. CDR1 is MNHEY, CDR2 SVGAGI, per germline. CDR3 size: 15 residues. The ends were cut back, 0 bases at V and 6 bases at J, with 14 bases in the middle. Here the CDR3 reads CASSYSSVLGNGYTF. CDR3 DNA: TGTGCCAGCAGTTACTCTTCCGTCCTGGGCAATGGCTACACCTTC.

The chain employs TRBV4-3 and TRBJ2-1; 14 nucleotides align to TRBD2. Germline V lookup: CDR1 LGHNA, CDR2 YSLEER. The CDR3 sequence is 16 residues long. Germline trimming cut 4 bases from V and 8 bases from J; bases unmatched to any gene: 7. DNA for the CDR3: TGCGCCAGCAGCCTTCCTGGGACTAGCGGGAGTCATGAGCAGTTCTTC. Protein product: CASSLPGTSGSHEQFF.

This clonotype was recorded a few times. The chain's CDR3 is CASSPTLNYGYTF. The CDR3 DNA follows: TGTGCCAGCAGCCCGACACTCAACTATGGCTACACCTTC. J is TRBJ1-2 and V is TRBV12-3 or TRBV12-4; no clear D. V lost 6 bases, J lost 2 bases, and 10 bases lay in between. This CDR3 is 13 amino acids long.

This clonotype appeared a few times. The DNA for the CDR3 is TGCAGTGCTTTAACCCCAGGGGTTACCTCCTACAATGAGCAGTTCTTC. Protein sequence: CSALTPGVTSYNEQFF. The chain employs TRBV20-1 and TRBJ2-1; perhaps TRBD1 as D (6 bases). The germline V gene has CDR1 DFQATT and CDR2 SNEGSKA (reference sequence). CDR3 length: 16 residues. Trimming pared 5 bases from V and 0 bases from J, leaving 17 bases between.

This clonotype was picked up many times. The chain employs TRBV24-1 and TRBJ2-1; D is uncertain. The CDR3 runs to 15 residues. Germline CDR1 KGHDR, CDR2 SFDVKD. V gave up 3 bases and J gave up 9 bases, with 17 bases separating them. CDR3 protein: CATSDGIRGFAEQFF. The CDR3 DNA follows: TGTGCCACCAGTGATGGGATTCGAGGATTCGCTGAGCAGTTCTTC.

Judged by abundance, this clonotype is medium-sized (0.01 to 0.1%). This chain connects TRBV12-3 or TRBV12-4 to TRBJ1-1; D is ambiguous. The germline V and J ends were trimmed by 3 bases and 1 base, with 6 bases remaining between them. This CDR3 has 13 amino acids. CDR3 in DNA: TGTGCCAGCAGTTTTAAAGGGAACACTGAAGCTTTCTTT. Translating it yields CASSFKGNTEAFF.

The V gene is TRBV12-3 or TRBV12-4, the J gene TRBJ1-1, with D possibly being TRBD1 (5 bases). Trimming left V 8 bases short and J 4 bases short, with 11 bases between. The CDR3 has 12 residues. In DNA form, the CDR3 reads TGTGCCAGCCGGGGGAGGAGCACTGAAGCTTTCTTT. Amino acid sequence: CASRGRSTEAFF.

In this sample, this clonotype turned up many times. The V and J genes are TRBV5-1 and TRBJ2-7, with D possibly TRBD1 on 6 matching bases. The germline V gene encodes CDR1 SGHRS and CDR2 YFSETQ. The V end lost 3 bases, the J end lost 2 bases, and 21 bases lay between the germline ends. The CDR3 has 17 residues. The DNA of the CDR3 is TGCGCCAGCAGCTGGAGCCCCGCCAGGGGACCAGCCTACGAGCAGTACTTC. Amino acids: CASSWSPARGPAYEQYF.

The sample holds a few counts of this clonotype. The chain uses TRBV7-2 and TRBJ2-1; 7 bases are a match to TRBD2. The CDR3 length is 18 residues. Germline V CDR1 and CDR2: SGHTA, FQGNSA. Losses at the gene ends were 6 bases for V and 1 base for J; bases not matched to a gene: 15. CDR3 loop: CASRGPGGGDLSYNEQFF. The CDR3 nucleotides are TGTGCCAGCAGGGGTCCGGGCGGGGGTGACCTGTCCTACAATGAGCAGTTCTTC.

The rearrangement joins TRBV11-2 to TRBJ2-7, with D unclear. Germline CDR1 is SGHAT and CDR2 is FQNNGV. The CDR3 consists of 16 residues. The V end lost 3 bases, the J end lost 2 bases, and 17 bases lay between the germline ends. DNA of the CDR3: TGTGCCAGCAGCTTCGGTGTAGTGGCACAAGCCTACGAGCAGTACTTC. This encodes CASSFGVVAQAYEQYF.

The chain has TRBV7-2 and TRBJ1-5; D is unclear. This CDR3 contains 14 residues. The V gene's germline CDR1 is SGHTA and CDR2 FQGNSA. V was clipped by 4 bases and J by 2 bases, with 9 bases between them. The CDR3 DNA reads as TGTGCCAGCAGCTGGGCGAGTCGCAATCAGCCCCAGCATTTT. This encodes CASSWASRNQPQHF.

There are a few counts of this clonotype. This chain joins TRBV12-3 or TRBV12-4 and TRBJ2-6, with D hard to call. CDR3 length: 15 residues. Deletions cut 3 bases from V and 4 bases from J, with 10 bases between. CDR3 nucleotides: TGTGCCAGCAGTTTTAGTGGAAGAGGGGCCAACGTCCTGACTTTC. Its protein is CASSFSGRGANVLTF.

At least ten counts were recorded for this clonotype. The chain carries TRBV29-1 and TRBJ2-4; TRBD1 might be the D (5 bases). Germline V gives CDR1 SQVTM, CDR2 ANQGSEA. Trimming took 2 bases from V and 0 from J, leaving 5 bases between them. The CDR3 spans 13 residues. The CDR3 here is CSVEQGAKNIQYF. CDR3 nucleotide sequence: TGCAGCGTTGAACAGGGAGCCAAAAACATTCAGTACTTC.

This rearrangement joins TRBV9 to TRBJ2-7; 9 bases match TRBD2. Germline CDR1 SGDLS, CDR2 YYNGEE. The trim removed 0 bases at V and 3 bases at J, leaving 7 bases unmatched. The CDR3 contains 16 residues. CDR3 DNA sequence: TGTGCCAGCAGCGTAGGCAGCGGGGGGAGGATCTACGAGCAGTACTTC. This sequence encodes CASSVGSGGRIYEQYF.

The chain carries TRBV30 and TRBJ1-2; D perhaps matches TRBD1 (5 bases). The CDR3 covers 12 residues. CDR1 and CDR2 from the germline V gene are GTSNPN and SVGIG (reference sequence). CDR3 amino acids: CAEQQGSYGYTF. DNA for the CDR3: TGTGCTGAACAGCAGGGAAGCTATGGCTACACCTTC.

CDR3 loop: CASSPSDRREETQYF. The DNA for the CDR3 is TGTGCCAGCAGCCCGTCAGACAGACGGGAAGAGACCCAGTACTTC. The chain carries TRBV2 and TRBJ2-5, with D perhaps TRBD1 (5 bases). CDR3 size: 15 residues. Trimming pared 6 bases from V and 3 bases from J, leaving 17 bases between. CDR1 and CDR2 from the germline V gene are SNHLY and FYNNEI.

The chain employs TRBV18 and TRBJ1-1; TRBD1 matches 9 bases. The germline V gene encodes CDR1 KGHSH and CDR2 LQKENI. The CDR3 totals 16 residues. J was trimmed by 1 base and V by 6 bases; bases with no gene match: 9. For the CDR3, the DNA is TGTGCCAGCTCTCACCGGGACAGGGATGGGAACACTGAAGCTTTCTTT. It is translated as CASSHRDRDGNTEAFF.

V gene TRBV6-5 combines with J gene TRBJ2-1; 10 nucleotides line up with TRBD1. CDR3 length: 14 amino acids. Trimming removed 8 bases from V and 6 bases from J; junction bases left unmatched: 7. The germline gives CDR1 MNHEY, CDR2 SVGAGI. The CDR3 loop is CASALRTGGNEQFF. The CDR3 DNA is TGTGCCAGCGCATTGAGGACAGGGGGCAATGAGCAGTTCTTC.

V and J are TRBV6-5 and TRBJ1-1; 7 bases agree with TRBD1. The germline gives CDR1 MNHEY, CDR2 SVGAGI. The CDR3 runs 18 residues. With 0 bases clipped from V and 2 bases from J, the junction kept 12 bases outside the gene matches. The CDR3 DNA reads TGTGCCAGCAGTTACTCGCTCCCTGGACAGGCTGGTAACACTGAAGCTTTCTTT. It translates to CASSYSLPGQAGNTEAFF.

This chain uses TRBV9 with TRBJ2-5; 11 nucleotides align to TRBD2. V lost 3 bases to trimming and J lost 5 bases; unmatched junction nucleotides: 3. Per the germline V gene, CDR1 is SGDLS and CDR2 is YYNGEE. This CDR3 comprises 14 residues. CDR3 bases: TGTGCCAGCAGCGCACTAGCGGGGGCTGAGACCCAGTACTTC. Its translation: CASSALAGAETQYF.

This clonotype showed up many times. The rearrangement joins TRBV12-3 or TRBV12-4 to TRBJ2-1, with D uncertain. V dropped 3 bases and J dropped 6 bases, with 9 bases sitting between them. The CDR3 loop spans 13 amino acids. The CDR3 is CASSFVVANEQFF. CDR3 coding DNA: TGTGCCAGCAGTTTCGTGGTAGCCAATGAGCAGTTCTTC.

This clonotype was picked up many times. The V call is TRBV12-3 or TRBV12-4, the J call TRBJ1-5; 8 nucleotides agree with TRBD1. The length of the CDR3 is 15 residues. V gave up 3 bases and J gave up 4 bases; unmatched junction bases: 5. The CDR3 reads CASSFGTGTNQPQHF. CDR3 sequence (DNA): TGTGCCAGCAGTTTCGGGACAGGTACTAATCAGCCCCAGCATTTT.

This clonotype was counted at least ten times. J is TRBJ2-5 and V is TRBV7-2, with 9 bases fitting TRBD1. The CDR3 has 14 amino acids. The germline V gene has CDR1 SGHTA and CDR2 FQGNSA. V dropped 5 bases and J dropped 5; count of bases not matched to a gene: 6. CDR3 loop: CASSRGQGWETQYF. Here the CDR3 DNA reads TGTGCCAGCAGCCGGGGACAGGGTTGGGAGACCCAGTACTTC.

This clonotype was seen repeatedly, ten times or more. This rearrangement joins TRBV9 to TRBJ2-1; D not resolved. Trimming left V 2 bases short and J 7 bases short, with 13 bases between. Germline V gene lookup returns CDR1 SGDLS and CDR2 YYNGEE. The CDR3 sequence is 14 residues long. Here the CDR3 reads CASSVGTVENEQFF. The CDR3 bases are TGTGCCAGCAGCGTCGGCACCGTCGAAAATGAGCAGTTCTTC.

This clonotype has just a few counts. CDR3 DNA: TGTGCCAGCGGAGGGTCGGGAGTTGGCGAGCAGTACTTC. This encodes CASGGSGVGEQYF. The V and J genes are TRBV6-5 and TRBJ2-7, with D maybe TRBD2 (6 bases). Germline V gene sequence: CDR1 MNHEY, CDR2 SVGAGI. V was pared by 8 bases and J by 6 bases, with 17 bases between. CDR3 length equals 13 residues.

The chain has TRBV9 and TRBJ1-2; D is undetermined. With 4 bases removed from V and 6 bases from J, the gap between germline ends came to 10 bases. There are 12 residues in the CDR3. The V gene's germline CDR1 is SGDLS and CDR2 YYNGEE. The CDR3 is CASSQSGNGYTF. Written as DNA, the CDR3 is TGTGCCAGCAGCCAATCCGGAAATGGCTACACCTTC.

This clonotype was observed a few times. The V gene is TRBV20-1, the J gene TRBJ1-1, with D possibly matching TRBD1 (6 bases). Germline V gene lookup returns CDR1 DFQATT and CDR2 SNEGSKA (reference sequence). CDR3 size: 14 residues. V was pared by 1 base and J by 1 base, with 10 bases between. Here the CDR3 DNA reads TGCAGTGCTAGAGGGCAGGGGTGGAACACTGAAGCTTTCTTT. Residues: CSARGQGWNTEAFF.

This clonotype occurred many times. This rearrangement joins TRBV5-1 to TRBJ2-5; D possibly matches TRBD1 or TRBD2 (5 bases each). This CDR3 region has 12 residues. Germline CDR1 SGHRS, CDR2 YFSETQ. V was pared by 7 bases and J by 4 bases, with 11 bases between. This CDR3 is CASYRGGETQYF. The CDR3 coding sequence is TGCGCCAGCTATCGTGGGGGAGAGACCCAGTACTTC. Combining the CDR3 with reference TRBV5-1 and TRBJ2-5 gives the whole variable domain KAGVTQTPRYLIKTRGQQVTLSCSPISGHRSVSWYQQTPGQGLQFLFEYFSETQRNKGNFPGRFSGRQFSNSRSEMNVSTLELGDSALYLCASYRGGETQYFGPGTRLLVL.